A selection of T cell receptor beta chains follows, all from one sample in a study of graft-versus-host responses after intestinal transplantation. Here immunoSEQ multiplex PCR was the method, and the copy in TCRdb shows in-frame clones only, minus some. The data hold approximately 60,000 clones, with around 90% observed a single time. The sequencing here drew on ileum tissue, taken less than 400 days after transplant. The receptors here all came from a human patient who received an intestinal transplant, so some T cells may come from the graft donor. The CDR3 runs from the conserved cysteine through the conserved F or W. The D gene is left open where the match is weak. The listing skips clone size in some rows; elsewhere it reads once, few, many or a size class.

clone size	J gene	D gene	V gene	CDR3 protein	CDR3 DNA
NA	TRBJ2-7	TRBD2	TRBV30	CAWRTRGLAGGEQYF	TGTGCCTGGAGAACACGGGGACTAGCTGGTGGAGAGCAGTACTTC
NA	TRBJ1-3	TRBD1	TRBV28	CASRQTGGLSGNTIYF	TGTGCCAGCAGGCAGACAGGGGGCCTCTCTGGAAACACCATATATTTT
NA	TRBJ2-7	TRBD2	TRBV6-5	CASSSIFSGASYEQYF	TGTGCCAGCAGTTCCATCTTTAGCGGGGCTTCCTACGAGCAGTACTTC
NA	TRBJ2-2	TRBD2	TRBV10-1	CASRAGGPDTGELFF	TGCGCCAGCAGAGCGGGGGGGCCTGACACCGGGGAGCTGTTTTTT
once	TRBJ1-2	NA	TRBV9	CASNLWGSGYTF	TGTGCCAGCAATCTCTGGGGGAGTGGCTACACCTTC
once	TRBJ1-2	NA	TRBV6-6	CASSRNGLINYGYTF	TGTGCCAGCAGCCGCAACGGATTAATCAACTATGGCTACACCTTC
few	TRBJ1-6	NA	TRBV28	CASIPGTQGPPLHF	TGTGCCAGCATCCCGGGCACACAGGGACCACCCCTCCACTTT
NA	TRBJ2-2	NA	TRBV4-2	CASSQVGTRAGELFF	TGTGCCAGCAGCCAAGTCGGGACTCGGGCCGGGGAGCTGTTTTTT
once	TRBJ2-5	TRBD2	TRBV11-2	CASSPRTRWQETQYF	TGTGCCAGCAGCCCTAGGACTAGGTGGCAAGAGACCCAGTACTTC
NA	TRBJ2-7	TRBD2	TRBV9	CASSKGLASYEQYF	TGTGCCAGCAGCAAGGGACTAGCGTCTTACGAGCAGTACTTC
NA	TRBJ1-6	NA	TRBV11-2	CASSLEAGVRNSPLHF	TGTGCCAGCAGCTTAGAGGCAGGAGTGAGGAATTCACCCCTCCACTTT
NA	TRBJ2-1	NA	TRBV5-6	CASSQGNEQFF	TGTGCCAGCAGCCAGGGAAATGAGCAGTTCTTC
NA	TRBJ1-6	TRBD1	TRBV2	CASSGQGVYNSPLHF	TGTGCCAGCAGTGGACAGGGGGTCTATAATTCACCCCTCCACTTT
NA	TRBJ2-7	NA	TRBV6-5	CASNFGGSSYEQYF	TGTGCCAGCAATTTCGGCGGATCCTCCTACGAGCAGTACTTC
NA	TRBJ1-4	NA	TRBV2	CASSEVTDEKLFF	TGTGCCAGCAGTGAAGTAACTGACGAAAAACTGTTTTTT